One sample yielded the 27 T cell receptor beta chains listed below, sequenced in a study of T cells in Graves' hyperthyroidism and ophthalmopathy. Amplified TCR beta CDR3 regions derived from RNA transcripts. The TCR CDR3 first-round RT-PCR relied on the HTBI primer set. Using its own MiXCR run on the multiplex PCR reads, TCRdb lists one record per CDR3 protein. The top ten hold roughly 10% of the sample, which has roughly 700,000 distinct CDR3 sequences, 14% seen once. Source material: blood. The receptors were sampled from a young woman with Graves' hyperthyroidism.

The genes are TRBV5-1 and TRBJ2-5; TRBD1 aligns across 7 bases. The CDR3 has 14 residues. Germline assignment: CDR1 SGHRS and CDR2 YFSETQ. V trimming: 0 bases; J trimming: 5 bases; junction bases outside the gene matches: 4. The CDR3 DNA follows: TGCGCCAGCAGCTTGGGAGACAGGGCGGAGACCCAGTACTTC. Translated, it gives CASSLGDRAETQYF. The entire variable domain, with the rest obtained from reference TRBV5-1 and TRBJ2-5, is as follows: KAGVTQTPRYLIKTRGQQVTLSCSPISGHRSVSWYQQTPGQGLQFLFEYFSETQRNKGNFPGRFSGRQFSNSRSEMNVSTLELGDSALYLCASSLGDRAETQYFGPGTRLLVL.

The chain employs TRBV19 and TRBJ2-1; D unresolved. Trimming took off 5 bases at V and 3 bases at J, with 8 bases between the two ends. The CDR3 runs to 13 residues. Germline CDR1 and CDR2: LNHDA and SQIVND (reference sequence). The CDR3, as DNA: TGTGCCAGTAGTTCCGCCTACTACAATGAGCAGTTCTTC. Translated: CASSSAYYNEQFF.

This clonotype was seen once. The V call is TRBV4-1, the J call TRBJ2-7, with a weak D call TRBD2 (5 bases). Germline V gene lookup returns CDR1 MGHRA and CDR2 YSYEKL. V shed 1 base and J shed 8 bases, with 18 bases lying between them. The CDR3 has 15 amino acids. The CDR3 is CASSQVGAGIIKQYF. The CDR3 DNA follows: TGCGCCAGCAGCCAAGTCGGTGCCGGGATAATAAAGCAGTACTTC.

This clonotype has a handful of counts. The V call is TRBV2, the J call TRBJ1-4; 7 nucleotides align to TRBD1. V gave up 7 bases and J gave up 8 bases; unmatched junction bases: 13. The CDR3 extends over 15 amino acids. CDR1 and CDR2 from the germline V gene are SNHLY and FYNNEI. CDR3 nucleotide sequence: TGTGCCAGCACCGCGAAGGGGGCGGTAAGAGAAAAACTGTTTTTT. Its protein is CASTAKGAVREKLFF.

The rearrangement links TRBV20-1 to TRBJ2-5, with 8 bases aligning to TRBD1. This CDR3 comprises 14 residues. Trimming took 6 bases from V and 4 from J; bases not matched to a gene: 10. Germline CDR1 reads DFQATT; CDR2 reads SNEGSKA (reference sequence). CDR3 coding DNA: TGCAGTGCAGCGCGGACAGGGAAGCGAGAGACCCAGTACTTC. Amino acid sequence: CSAARTGKRETQYF.

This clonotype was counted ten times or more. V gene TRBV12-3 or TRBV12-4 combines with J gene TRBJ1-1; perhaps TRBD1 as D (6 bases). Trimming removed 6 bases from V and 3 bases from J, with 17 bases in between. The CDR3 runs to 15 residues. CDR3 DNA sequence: TGTGCCAGCAGCCCCCGGGAGGGGGGCGACACTGAAGCTTTCTTT. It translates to CASSPREGGDTEAFF.

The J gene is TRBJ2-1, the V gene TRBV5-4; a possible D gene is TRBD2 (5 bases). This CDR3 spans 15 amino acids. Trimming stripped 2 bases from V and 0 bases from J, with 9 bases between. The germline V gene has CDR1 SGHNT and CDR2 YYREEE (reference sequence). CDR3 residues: CASSFSANSYNEQFF. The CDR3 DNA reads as TGTGCCAGCAGCTTTAGCGCGAACTCCTACAATGAGCAGTTCTTC.

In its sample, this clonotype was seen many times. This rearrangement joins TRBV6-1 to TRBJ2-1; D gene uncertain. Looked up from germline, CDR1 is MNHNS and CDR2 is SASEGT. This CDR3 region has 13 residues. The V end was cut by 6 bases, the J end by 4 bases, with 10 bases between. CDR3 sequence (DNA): TGTGCCAGCAGATTTTTAGGGTACAATGAGCAGTTCTTC. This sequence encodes CASRFLGYNEQFF.

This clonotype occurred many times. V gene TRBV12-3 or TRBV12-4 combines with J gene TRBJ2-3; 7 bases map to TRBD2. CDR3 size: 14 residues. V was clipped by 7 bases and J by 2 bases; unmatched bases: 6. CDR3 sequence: CASTLAAITDTQYF. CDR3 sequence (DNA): TGTGCCAGCACCCTAGCGGCCATCACAGATACGCAGTATTTT.

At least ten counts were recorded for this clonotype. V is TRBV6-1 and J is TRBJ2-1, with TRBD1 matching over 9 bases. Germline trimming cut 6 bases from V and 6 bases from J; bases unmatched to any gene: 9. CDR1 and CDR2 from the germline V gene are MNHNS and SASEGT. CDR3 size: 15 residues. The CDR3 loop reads CASSLPGQGSNEQFF. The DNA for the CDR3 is TGTGCCAGCAGCCTTCCGGGACAGGGATCCAATGAGCAGTTCTTC.

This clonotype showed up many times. Here the CDR3 DNA reads TGTGCCAGCACCGGAAAGGGAGATAGCAATCAGCCCCAGCATTTT. Translating it yields CASTGKGDSNQPQHF. The chain recombines TRBV28 with TRBJ1-5; D remains ambiguous. This CDR3 contains 15 residues. V was pared by 7 bases and J by 0 bases, with 13 bases between. The V gene's germline CDR1 is MDHEN and CDR2 SYDVKM.

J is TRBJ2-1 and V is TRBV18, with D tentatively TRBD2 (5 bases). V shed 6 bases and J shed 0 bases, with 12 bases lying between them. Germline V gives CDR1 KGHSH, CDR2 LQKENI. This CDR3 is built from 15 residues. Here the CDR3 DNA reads TGTGCCAGCTCCGGCGGGCTGAGCTCCTACAATGAGCAGTTCTTC. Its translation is CASSGGLSSYNEQFF.

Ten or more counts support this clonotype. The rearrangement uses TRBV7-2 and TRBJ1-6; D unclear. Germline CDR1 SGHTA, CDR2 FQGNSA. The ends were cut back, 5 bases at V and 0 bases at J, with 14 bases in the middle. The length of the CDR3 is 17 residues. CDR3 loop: CASSQRTASSYNSPLHF. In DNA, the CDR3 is TGTGCCAGCAGCCAAAGGACGGCTAGCTCCTATAATTCACCCCTCCACTTT. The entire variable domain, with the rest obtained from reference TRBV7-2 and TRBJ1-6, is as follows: GAGVSQSPSNKVTEKGKDVELRCDPISGHTALYWYRQSLGQGLEFLIYFQGNSAPDKSGLPSDRFSAERTGGSVSTLTIQRTQQEDSAVYLCASSQRTASSYNSPLHFGNGTRLTVT.

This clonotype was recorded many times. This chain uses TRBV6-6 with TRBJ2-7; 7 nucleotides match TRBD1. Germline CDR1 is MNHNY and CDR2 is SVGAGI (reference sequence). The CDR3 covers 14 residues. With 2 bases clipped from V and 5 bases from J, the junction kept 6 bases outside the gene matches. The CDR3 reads CASSYETGMHEQYF. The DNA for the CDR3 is TGTGCCAGCAGTTACGAGACAGGGATGCACGAGCAGTACTTC.

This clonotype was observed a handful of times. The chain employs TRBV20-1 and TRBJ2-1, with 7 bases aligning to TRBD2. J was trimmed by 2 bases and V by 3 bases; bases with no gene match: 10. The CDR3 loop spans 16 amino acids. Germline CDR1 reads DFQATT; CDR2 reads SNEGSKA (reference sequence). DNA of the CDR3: TGCAGTGCTAGCACACCCGGCGGGAGTGCCTACAATGAGCAGTTCTTC. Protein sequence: CSASTPGGSAYNEQFF.

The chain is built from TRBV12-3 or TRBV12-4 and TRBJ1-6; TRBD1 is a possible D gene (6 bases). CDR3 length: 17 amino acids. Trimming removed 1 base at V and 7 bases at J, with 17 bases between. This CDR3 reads CASSLVVGRGWNSPLHF. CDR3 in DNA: TGTGCCAGCAGTTTAGTCGTAGGCAGGGGCTGGAATTCACCCCTCCACTTT.

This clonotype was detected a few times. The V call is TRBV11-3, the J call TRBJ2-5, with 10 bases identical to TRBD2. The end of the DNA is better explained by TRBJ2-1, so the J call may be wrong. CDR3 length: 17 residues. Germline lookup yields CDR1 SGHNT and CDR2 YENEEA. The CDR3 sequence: CASSPPGLARPKETQFF. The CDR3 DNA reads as TGTGCCAGCAGCCCTCCGGGACTAGCGAGGCCCAAAGAGACCCAGTTCTTC.

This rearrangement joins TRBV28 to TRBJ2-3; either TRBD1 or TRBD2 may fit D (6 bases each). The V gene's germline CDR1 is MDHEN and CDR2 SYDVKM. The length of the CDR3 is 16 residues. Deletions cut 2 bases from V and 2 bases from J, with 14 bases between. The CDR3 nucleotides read TGTGCCAGCAGTTTAACAGGGACTGGAAACACAGATACGCAGTATTTT. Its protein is CASSLTGTGNTDTQYF.

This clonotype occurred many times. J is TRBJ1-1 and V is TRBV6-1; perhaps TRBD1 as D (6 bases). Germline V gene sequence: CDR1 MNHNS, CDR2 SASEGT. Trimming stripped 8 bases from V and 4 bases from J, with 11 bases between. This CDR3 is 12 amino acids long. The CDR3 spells CASEGHSTEAFF. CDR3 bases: TGTGCCAGCGAGGGACACAGCACTGAAGCTTTCTTT.

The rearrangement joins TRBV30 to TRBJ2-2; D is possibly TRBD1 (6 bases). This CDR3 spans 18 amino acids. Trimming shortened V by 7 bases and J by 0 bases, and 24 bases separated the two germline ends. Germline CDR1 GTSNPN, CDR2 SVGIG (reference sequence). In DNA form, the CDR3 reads TGTGCCTCCGACCTGTCGGGGACAAGGCGACCGAACACCGGGGAGCTGTTTTTT. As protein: CASDLSGTRRPNTGELFF.

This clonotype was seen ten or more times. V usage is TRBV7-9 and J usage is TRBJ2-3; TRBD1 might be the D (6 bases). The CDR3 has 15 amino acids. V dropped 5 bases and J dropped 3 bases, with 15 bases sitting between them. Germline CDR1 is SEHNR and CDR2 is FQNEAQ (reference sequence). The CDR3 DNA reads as TGTGCCAGCAGCAACCCCCAGGGGACGACAGATACGCAGTATTTT. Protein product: CASSNPQGTTDTQYF.

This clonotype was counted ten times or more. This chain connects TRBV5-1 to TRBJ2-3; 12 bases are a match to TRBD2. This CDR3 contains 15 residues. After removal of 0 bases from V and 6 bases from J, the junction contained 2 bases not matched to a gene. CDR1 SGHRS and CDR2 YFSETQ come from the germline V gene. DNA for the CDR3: TGCGCCAGCAGCTTGGGACTAGCGGGAGTGGATACGCAGTATTTT. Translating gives CASSLGLAGVDTQYF.

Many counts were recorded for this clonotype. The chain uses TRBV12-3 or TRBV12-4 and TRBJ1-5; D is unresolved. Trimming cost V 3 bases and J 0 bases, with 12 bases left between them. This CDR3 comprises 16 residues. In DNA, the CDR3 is TGTGCCAGCAGTTTCATAGAATCATATAGCAATCAGCCCCAGCATTTT. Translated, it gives CASSFIESYSNQPQHF.

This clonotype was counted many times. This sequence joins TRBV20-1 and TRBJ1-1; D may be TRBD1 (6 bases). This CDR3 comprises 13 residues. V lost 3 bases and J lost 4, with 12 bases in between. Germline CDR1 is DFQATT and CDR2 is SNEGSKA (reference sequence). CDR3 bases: TGCAGTGCTAGTAGGGGGGCCGGCACTGAAGCTTTCTTT. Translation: CSASRGAGTEAFF.

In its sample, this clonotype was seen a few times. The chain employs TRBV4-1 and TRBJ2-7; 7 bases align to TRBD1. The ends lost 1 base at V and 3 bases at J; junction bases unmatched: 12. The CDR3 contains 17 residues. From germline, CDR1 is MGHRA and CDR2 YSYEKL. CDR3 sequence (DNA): TGCGCCAGCAGCCAAGTATTCTTTGGGACAGTAAGCTACGAGCAGTACTTC. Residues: CASSQVFFGTVSYEQYF.

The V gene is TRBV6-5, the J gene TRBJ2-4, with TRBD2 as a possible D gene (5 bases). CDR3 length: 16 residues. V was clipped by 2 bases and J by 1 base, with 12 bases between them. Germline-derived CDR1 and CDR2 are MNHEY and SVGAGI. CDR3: CASSYSFGGAKNIQYF. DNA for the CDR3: TGTGCCAGCAGTTACAGTTTTGGCGGGGCCAAAAACATTCAGTACTTC.

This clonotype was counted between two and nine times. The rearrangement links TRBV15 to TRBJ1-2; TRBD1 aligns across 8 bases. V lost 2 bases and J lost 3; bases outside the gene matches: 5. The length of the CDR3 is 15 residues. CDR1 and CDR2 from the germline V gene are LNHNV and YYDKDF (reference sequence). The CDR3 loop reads CATSRQTGDDYGYTF. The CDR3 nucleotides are TGTGCCACCAGCAGACAGACAGGGGACGACTATGGCTACACCTTC. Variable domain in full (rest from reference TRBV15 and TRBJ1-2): DAMVIQNPRYQVTQFGKPVTLSCSQTLNHNVMYWYQQKSSQAPKLLFHYYDKDFNNEADTPDNFQSRRPNTSFCFLDIRSPGLGDTAMYLCATSRQTGDDYGYTFGSGTRLTVV.